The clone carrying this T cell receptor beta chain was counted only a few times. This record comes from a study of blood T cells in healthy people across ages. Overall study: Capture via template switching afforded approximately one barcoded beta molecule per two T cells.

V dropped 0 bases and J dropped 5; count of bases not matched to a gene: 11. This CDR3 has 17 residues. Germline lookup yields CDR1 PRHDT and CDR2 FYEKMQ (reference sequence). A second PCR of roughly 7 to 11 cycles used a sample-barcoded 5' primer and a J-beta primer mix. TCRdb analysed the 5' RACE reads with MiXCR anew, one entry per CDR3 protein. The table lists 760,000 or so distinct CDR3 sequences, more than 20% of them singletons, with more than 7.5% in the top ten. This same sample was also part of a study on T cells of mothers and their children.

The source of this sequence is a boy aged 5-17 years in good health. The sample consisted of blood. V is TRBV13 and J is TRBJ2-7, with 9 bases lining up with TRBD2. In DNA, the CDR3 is TGTGCCAGCAGCTTAGGCCTCGGGGCGGGAGGGCCCCACGAGCAGTACTTC. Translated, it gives CASSLGLGAGGPHEQYF.